These 12 T cell receptor beta chains originate from one sample sequenced in a study of patients and donors after allogeneic stem cell transplantation. TCRdb passed the RT-PCR reads through MiXCR, listing each CDR3 protein once. The sample shows about 150,000 distinct CDR3 sequences, approximately 40% of them seen only once. Sequencing was done on a sample of blood, either unsorted or a sorted T cell fraction (not recorded which). These receptors originate from a human donor who was either an allogeneic HSCT recipient or a stem cell or donor lymphocyte infusion donor (not recorded which). It is not recorded whose cells these are; they may come from a transplant donor.

The rearrangement uses TRBV12-3 or TRBV12-4 and TRBJ1-5, with D uncertain. Trimming pared 3 bases from V and 2 bases from J, leaving 8 bases between. This CDR3 contains 14 residues. CDR3 amino acids: CASSFGERNQPQHF. As DNA, the CDR3 is TGTGCCAGCAGTTTTGGGGAACGCAATCAGCCCCAGCATTTT.

This clonotype has just a few counts. This rearrangement joins TRBV29-1 to TRBJ1-6; D may be TRBD1 (6 bases). Per germline, CDR1 SQVTM and CDR2 ANQGSEA. The germline V and J ends were trimmed by 5 bases and 8 bases, with 16 bases remaining between them. CDR3 length: 14 residues. In nucleotides, the CDR3 is TGCAGCGTTTCGACAGGCAGCCCGTATTCACCCCTCCACTTT. Its translation is CSVSTGSPYSPLHF.

Comment on this clonotype: One end of the junction does not line up with germline, which may come from a read error. The rearrangement links TRBV7-7 to TRBJ2-5, with TRBD2 matching over 7 bases. The CDR3 consists of 15 residues. From germline, CDR1 is SSHAT and CDR2 FNYEAQ (reference sequence). The CDR3 region has the DNA TGTGCTAGCAGCCCAAGGACTAGAATAGGAGAGACCCAGTACTTC. Encoded protein: CASSPRTRIGETQYF.

This chain connects TRBV20-1 to TRBJ2-7; 8 nucleotides line up with TRBD1. The CDR3 has 13 amino acids. In germline, CDR1 is DFQATT, CDR2 SNEGSKA (reference sequence). With V trimmed by 4 bases and J by 2 bases, 4 bases remained unmatched. The CDR3 loop reads CSATGGLPYEQYV. CDR3 sequence (DNA): TGCAGTGCTACAGGGGGCCTACCCTACGAGCAGTACGTC.

This chain uses TRBV28 with TRBJ1-1; possible D gene TRBD1, 6 bases. This CDR3 is 14 amino acids long. Germline lookup yields CDR1 MDHEN and CDR2 SYDVKM. V lost 3 bases to trimming and J lost 5 bases, with 13 bases between them. CDR3 DNA: TGTGCCAGCAGTTTCGCAGGGAGGGGGACTGAAGCTTTCTTT. Its translation is CASSFAGRGTEAFF.

The V call is TRBV11-2, the J call TRBJ2-5, with 7 bases that match TRBD1. Germline V gives CDR1 SGHAT, CDR2 FQNNGV. Unmatched junction bases numbered 0, after V lost 5 bases and J lost 3 bases. The CDR3 extends over 12 amino acids. CDR3 in DNA: TGTGCCAGCAGCGGGACAGAAGAGACCCAGTACTTC. Translation gives CASSGTEETQYF.

The rearrangement links TRBV20-1 to TRBJ2-7; 13 bases align to TRBD2. This CDR3 spans 16 amino acids. V dropped 4 bases and J dropped 4; count of bases not matched to a gene: 10. Germline CDR1 DFQATT, CDR2 SNEGSKA (reference sequence). The CDR3 reads CSATHPTSGGTYEQYV. The CDR3 coding sequence is TGCAGTGCTACCCATCCGACTAGCGGGGGGACGTACGAGCAGTACGTC.

The chain carries TRBV12-3 or TRBV12-4 and TRBJ2-1; 10 positions match TRBD2. Trimming cost V 3 bases and J 7 bases; bases outside gene matches: 6. The CDR3 has 15 residues. CDR3 residues: CASSLERGGGNEQFF. In DNA, the CDR3 is TGTGCCAGCAGTTTGGAGCGGGGGGGAGGGAATGAGCAGTTCTTC.

This clonotype appeared many times. V and J are TRBV9 and TRBJ1-2; tentative D call: TRBD1 (5 bases). This CDR3 region has 13 residues. Germline CDR1 is SGDLS and CDR2 is YYNGEE. V dropped 2 bases and J dropped 2 bases, with 7 bases sitting between them. CDR3 DNA: TGTGCCAGCAGCGTTGGGGGAAACTATGGCTACACCTTC. Translated, it gives CASSVGGNYGYTF.

The V gene is TRBV12-3 or TRBV12-4, the J gene TRBJ1-1; D is unresolved. Trimming shortened V by 4 bases and J by 4 bases, and 7 bases separated the two germline ends. This CDR3 region has 12 residues. Here the CDR3 DNA reads TGTGCCAGCAGTTATAGGAGCACTGAAGCTTTCTTT. This sequence encodes CASSYRSTEAFF.

The chain recombines TRBV6-2 or TRBV6-3 with TRBJ2-7; no clear D. Germline V gives CDR1 MNHEY, CDR2 SVGEGT. Trimming shortened V by 0 bases and J by 3 bases, and 12 bases separated the two germline ends. This CDR3 region has 15 residues. This CDR3 is CASSYSKTGLYEQYF. CDR3 DNA sequence: TGTGCCAGCAGTTACTCGAAAACCGGGCTCTACGAGCAGTACTTC.

This chain links TRBV4-1 with TRBJ1-5; the D gene is possibly TRBD1 (5 bases). The germline gives CDR1 MGHRA, CDR2 YSYEKL. With 7 bases removed from V and 1 base from J, the gap between germline ends came to 14 bases. This CDR3 has 15 amino acids. In DNA, the CDR3 is TGCGCCAGCATTAAACGACAGCGGAGCAATCAGCCCCAGCATTTT. It codes for CASIKRQRSNQPQHF.